The rows below give T cell receptor beta chains drawn from one sample of a study of monozygotic twins with inflammatory bowel disease. Following a re-call of the 5' RACE reads, TCRdb has one entry per CDR3 protein and lacks DNA. The specimen's table records roughly 300,000 distinct CDR3 sequences. Sequencing input: blood. Every receptor here comes from a human donor with ulcerative colitis or Crohn's disease, or a healthy co-twin of an affected twin (not recorded which). Each CDR3 is given with its conserved first and last residue. Each record gives: V gene, J gene, CDR3 protein.

v_gene: TRBV6-5; j_gene: TRBJ2-7; CDR3aa: CASRVLGNYEQYF
v_gene: TRBV6-5; j_gene: TRBJ1-4; CDR3aa: CASSYASNEKLFF
v_gene: TRBV7-2; j_gene: TRBJ1-1; CDR3aa: CASSSLSKTLTETEAFF
v_gene: TRBV14; j_gene: TRBJ1-1; CDR3aa: CASSPPGQVTEAFF
v_gene: TRBV28; j_gene: TRBJ2-2; CDR3aa: CASSETGVQVTGELFF
v_gene: TRBV10-3; j_gene: TRBJ2-5; CDR3aa: CASSTSGRLGGETQYF
v_gene: TRBV20-1; j_gene: TRBJ1-5; CDR3aa: CSARDRGSGNQPQHF
v_gene: TRBV5-1; j_gene: TRBJ2-6; CDR3aa: CASSEDVSGANVLTF
v_gene: TRBV20-1; j_gene: TRBJ1-1; CDR3aa: CSARVGTGAPREAFF
v_gene: TRBV30; j_gene: TRBJ1-1; CDR3aa: CAWSRLGNMNTEAFF
v_gene: TRBV20-1; j_gene: TRBJ2-5; CDR3aa: CSASTGFGGQTQYF
v_gene: TRBV4-2; j_gene: TRBJ1-1; CDR3aa: CASSPSVGMSTEAFF
v_gene: TRBV28; j_gene: TRBJ1-2; CDR3aa: CASSPVGYGYTF
v_gene: TRBV7-2; j_gene: TRBJ2-7; CDR3aa: CASSWDYEQYF
v_gene: TRBV15; j_gene: TRBJ1-1; CDR3aa: CATSRVQITGGAFF
v_gene: TRBV6-5; j_gene: TRBJ1-6; CDR3aa: CASSDVGSPLHF
v_gene: TRBV6-5; j_gene: TRBJ2-1; CDR3aa: CASSSGTSGSMGNEQFF
v_gene: TRBV20-1; j_gene: TRBJ2-1; CDR3aa: CSARGASSYNEQFF
v_gene: TRBV18; j_gene: TRBJ2-2; CDR3aa: CASSPTGAVNTGELFF
v_gene: TRBV11-1; j_gene: TRBJ2-1; CDR3aa: CASSSPLRREESYNEQFF
v_gene: TRBV7-2; j_gene: TRBJ2-7; CDR3aa: CASSDDWSEQYF
v_gene: TRBV6-5; j_gene: TRBJ1-2; CDR3aa: CASSYWRGDGYTF
v_gene: TRBV30; j_gene: TRBJ1-6; CDR3aa: CAWSWRGNSPLHF
v_gene: TRBV20-1; j_gene: TRBJ2-3; CDR3aa: CSKTGTSPTDTQYF